This TCR beta chain was retrieved from a study of control samples from healthy donors and cancer patients. Method: immunoSEQ multiplex PCR; TCRdb's copy keeps in-frame clones and lacks some. Of about 130,000 clones listed, roughly 89% are singletons. Trimming stripped 3 bases from V and 6 bases from J, with 16 bases between. The CDR3 runs 15 residues. The germline gives CDR1 KGHDR, CDR2 SFDVKD. V and J are TRBV24-1 and TRBJ1-2; D possibly corresponds to TRBD1 (5 bases). This clonotype was sampled from a man younger than 30 in good health. Sequences were obtained from blood. The CDR3 bases are TGTGCCACCAGTGATCAGAGACGCAGGGAGAATGGCTACACCTTC. It yields the protein CATSDQRRRENGYTF.